Listed here are 30 T cell receptor beta chains from one sample, sequenced in a study of brain metastases from non-small cell lung cancer. Sequencing was performed with immunoSEQ multiplex PCR; in TCRdb, only in-frame clones are kept and a portion is missing. The data contain approximately 1,900 clones, about 80% of them singletons. Sequenced input: tissue from a brain metastasis. Receptors were obtained from a donor at least 40 years old with non-small cell lung cancer.

The V gene is TRBV6-2 or TRBV6-3, the J gene TRBJ2-2; 8 bases are shared with TRBD1. This CDR3 contains 13 residues. Germline V gene sequence: CDR1 MNHEY, CDR2 SVGEGT. The V and J ends lost 6 bases and 7 bases, in that order; junction bases with no gene match: 4. The DNA of the CDR3 is TGTGCCAGCAGCCTTACAGGGGGCGGGGAGCTGTTTTTT. It codes for CASSLTGGGELFF.

This rearrangement joins TRBV27 to TRBJ2-1; D is undetermined. The CDR3 length is 16 residues. Germline lookup yields CDR1 MNHEY and CDR2 SMNVEV (reference sequence). V was clipped by 2 bases and J by 0 bases, with 11 bases between them. CDR3 protein: CASSLHGQSSYNEQFF. In DNA form, the CDR3 reads TGTGCCAGCAGTTTACACGGCCAAAGCTCCTACAATGAGCAGTTCTTC.

This chain links TRBV7-9 with TRBJ2-2, with D perhaps TRBD2 (6 bases). The CDR3 spans 15 residues. Trimming cost V 6 bases and J 1 base, with 12 bases left between them. Per germline, CDR1 SEHNR and CDR2 FQNEAQ (reference sequence). CDR3 DNA sequence: TGTGCCAGCAGTTTACTGCGGGGGAACACCGGGGAGCTGTTTTTT. The encoded protein is CASSLLRGNTGELFF.

The chain joins TRBV7-2 to TRBJ1-1; unclear D gene. The CDR3 totals 15 residues. The germline CDR1 and CDR2 sequences are SGHTA and FQGNSA. Between the trimmed V and J ends, which lost 4 bases and 0 bases, there was a span of 12 bases. The CDR3 region is CASSWLGRMNTEAFF. CDR3 DNA: TGTGCCAGCAGCTGGCTGGGCAGGATGAACACTGAAGCTTTCTTT.

Worth noting for this clone: This sample includes further DNA sequences coding for the same CDR3. This chain uses TRBV1 with TRBJ2-5; TRBD2, the table's D call, was not compared with the DNA. TRBV1 is given as a pseudogene. The CDR3 is 20 residues long. CDR3 nucleotides: TGCACCAGTAGCCAAGGGTTCCCGTGGCTAGCGGGGGGGTACCAAGAGACCCAGTACTTC. Protein sequence: CTSSQGFPWLAGGYQETQYF.

The chain joins TRBV9 to TRBJ2-1, with D perhaps TRBD2 (5 bases). The CDR3 is made up of 14 amino acids. V lost 0 bases to trimming and J lost 8 bases, with 12 bases between them. Germline CDR1 is SGDLS and CDR2 is YYNGEE. Here the CDR3 DNA reads TGTGCCAGCAGCGTAGGTGAGGGTATTCATGAGCAGTTCTTC. Protein sequence: CASSVGEGIHEQFF. Together with reference TRBV9 and TRBJ2-1, the CDR3 gives the full variable domain: DSGVTQTPKHLITATGQRVTLRCSPRSGDLSVYWYQQSLDQGLQFLIQYYNGEERAKGNILERFSAQQFPDLHSELNLSSLELGDSALYFCASSVGEGIHEQFFGPGTRLTVL.

The CDR3 region has the DNA TGTGCCAGCAGCCTGGACTTCACAGATACGCAGTATTTT. It is translated as CASSLDFTDTQYF. The chain has TRBV9 and TRBJ2-3; D perhaps matches TRBD2 (5 bases). This CDR3 contains 13 residues. Germline V gene sequence: CDR1 SGDLS, CDR2 YYNGEE. With 4 bases removed from V and 2 bases from J, the gap between germline ends came to 8 bases. Full variable domain (outside the CDR3, taken from reference TRBV9 and TRBJ2-3): DSGVTQTPKHLITATGQRVTLRCSPRSGDLSVYWYQQSLDQGLQFLIQYYNGEERAKGNILERFSAQQFPDLHSELNLSSLELGDSALYFCASSLDFTDTQYFGPGTRLTVL.

CDR3 residues: CASSLAGPYEQYF. For the CDR3, the DNA is TGCGCCAGCAGCTTGGCGGGGCCCTACGAGCAGTACTTC. This rearrangement joins TRBV5-1 to TRBJ2-7; D could derive from TRBD1 or TRBD2 (5 bases each). V lost 0 bases and J 2 bases, leaving 6 bases between the germline ends. Germline lookup yields CDR1 SGHRS and CDR2 YFSETQ. CDR3 length: 13 residues.

DNA for the CDR3: TGTGCCAGCAGCGTAGGGACAGGGAAGACTGAAGCTTTCTTT. It codes for CASSVGTGKTEAFF. The chain combines TRBV9 with TRBJ1-1; TRBD1 agrees at 8 bases. The ends lost 0 bases at V and 5 bases at J; junction bases unmatched: 3. This CDR3 contains 14 residues. Germline V lookup: CDR1 SGDLS, CDR2 YYNGEE.

The chain couples TRBV28 to TRBJ2-3; D is perhaps TRBD1 (6 bases). The V gene's germline CDR1 is MDHEN and CDR2 SYDVKM. Trimming pared 6 bases from V and 4 bases from J, leaving 17 bases between. The CDR3 is 15 amino acids. CDR3 in DNA: TGTGCCAGCAGCACTATTGAAGGACAGCCAGATACGCAGTATTTT. This codes for CASSTIEGQPDTQYF.

The J gene is TRBJ1-5, the V gene TRBV4-1, with 10 bases identical to TRBD1. The CDR3 spans 17 residues. The germline V gene has CDR1 MGHRA and CDR2 YSYEKL. The ends lost 3 bases at V and 3 bases at J; junction bases unmatched: 8. In DNA, the CDR3 is TGCGCCAGCAGCCAGTCCTACGGGACAGGGGACAATCAGCCCCAGCATTTT. Translated, it gives CASSQSYGTGDNQPQHF.

The CDR3 is CASSRDLYTGELFF. CDR3 sequence (DNA): TGTGCCAGCAGCCGGGACCTCTACACCGGGGAGCTGTTTTTT. The chain is built from TRBV7-3 and TRBJ2-2; D possibly uses TRBD1 or TRBD2 (5 bases each). Deletions cut 5 bases from V and 3 bases from J, with 10 bases between. CDR1 and CDR2 from the germline V gene are SGHTA and FQGTGA. The CDR3 sequence is 14 residues long.

V and J are TRBV7-3 and TRBJ2-3; the D gene is possibly TRBD2 (6 bases). The CDR3 totals 16 residues. The germline V gene has CDR1 SGHTA and CDR2 FQGTGA. V was cut by 1 base and J by 2 bases, with 13 bases left in between. CDR3 sequence: CASSLSSGSPTDTQYF. In nucleotides, the CDR3 is TGTGCCAGCAGCTTAAGTTCCGGGAGTCCCACAGATACGCAGTATTTT.

V and J are TRBV19 and TRBJ1-2; D unresolved. Germline CDR1 LNHDA, CDR2 SQIVND (reference sequence). V was cut by 5 bases and J by 8 bases, with 12 bases left in between. There are 12 residues in the CDR3. CDR3 amino acids: CASSFSTRGYTF. In DNA form, the CDR3 reads TGTGCCAGTAGTTTCTCGACGAGGGGCTACACCTTC.

The chain recombines TRBV19 with TRBJ2-4, with 7 bases aligning to TRBD1. Trimming at V came to 5 bases and at J to 4 bases, leaving 5 bases not matched to a gene. Germline loops: CDR1 LNHDA, CDR2 SQIVND (reference sequence). The CDR3 runs to 14 residues. CDR3 nucleotide sequence: TGTGCCAGTAGTGCCGGGACAGCTAAAAACATTCAGTACTTC. It specifies CASSAGTAKNIQYF.

This CDR3 is CAWSPGTEAFF. The CDR3 region has the DNA TGTGCCTGGAGCCCTGGGACTGAAGCTTTCTTT. This chain connects TRBV30 to TRBJ1-1; no firm D call. This CDR3 region has 11 residues. Germline lookup yields CDR1 GTSNPN and CDR2 SVGIG (reference sequence). Trimming left V 3 bases short and J 5 bases short, with 7 bases between.

A note on this clone: One base separates it from a far larger clone, so it is likely a read error. This chain uses TRBV4-3 with TRBJ1-1, with a weak D call TRBD1 (6 bases). This CDR3 comprises 15 residues. From germline, CDR1 is LGHNA and CDR2 YSLEER. The DNA for the CDR3 is TGCGCCAACAGCCAAGGGGGATGGCTGAACACTGAAGCTTTCTTT. Its protein is CANSQGGWLNTEAFF.

On this clone: Mismatch with germline at one junction end may stem from a read error. This chain uses TRBV12-3 or TRBV12-4 with TRBJ1-1; D remains ambiguous. The CDR3 totals 12 residues. CDR3 residues: CASSFMNTEVFF. CDR3 nucleotide sequence: TGTGCCAGCAGTTTTATGAACACTGAAGTTTTCTTT.

The V gene is TRBV29-1, the J gene TRBJ2-1; D gene unclear. V was clipped by 5 bases and J by 1 base, with 6 bases between them. This CDR3 is built from 12 residues. From germline, CDR1 is SQVTM and CDR2 ANQGSEA. In DNA form, the CDR3 reads TGCAGCGTTCCTAGGTCCTACAATGAGCAGTTCTTC. It codes for CSVPRSYNEQFF.

This clone was counted once. This chain connects TRBV7-9 to TRBJ1-2; D is ambiguous. V gave up 7 bases and J gave up 0 bases, with 9 bases separating them. The germline V gene has CDR1 SEHNR and CDR2 FQNEAQ (reference sequence). The CDR3 has 13 residues. Written as DNA, the CDR3 is TGTGCCAGCAACGGGGAAGCTAACTATGGCTACACCTTC. Its protein is CASNGEANYGYTF.

The V gene is TRBV19, the J gene TRBJ1-1, with D perhaps matching TRBD1 (5 bases). This CDR3 region has 16 residues. Germline CDR1 reads LNHDA; CDR2 reads SQIVND (reference sequence). Trimming took off 5 bases at V and 4 bases at J, with 20 bases between the two ends. CDR3 DNA: TGTGCCAGTAGTGGTGATCCGAACTTCGGGGGCACTGAAGCTTTCTTT. Amino acids: CASSGDPNFGGTEAFF.

The V and J genes are TRBV5-4 and TRBJ2-5; TRBD1 matches 7 bases. CDR1 and CDR2 (germline): SGHNT, YYREEE (reference sequence). V trimming: 4 bases; J trimming: 1 base; junction bases outside the gene matches: 4. CDR3 length: 14 amino acids. CDR3 DNA: TGTGCCAGCAGCCCGACAGGGTCCCAAGAGACCCAGTACTTC. It encodes CASSPTGSQETQYF. The variable domain in full, with the rest retrieved from reference TRBV5-4 and TRBJ2-5, is ETGVTQSPTHLIKTRGQQVTLRCSSQSGHNTVSWYQQALGQGPQFIFQYYREEENGRGNFPPRFSGLQFPNYSSELNVNALELDDSALYLCASSPTGSQETQYFGPGTRLLVL.

The table lists this clone with a few counts. The chain links TRBV6-4 to TRBJ1-1; 8 bases are shared with TRBD1. V lost 6 bases and J lost 4; bases outside the gene matches: 4. This CDR3 is built from 13 residues. Germline CDR1 reads MRHNA; CDR2 reads SNTAGT. In nucleotides, the CDR3 is TGTGCCAGCAGCTACGACAGGGGCACTGAAGCTTTCTTT. As protein: CASSYDRGTEAFF.

V and J are TRBV3-1 (or the pseudogene TRBV3-2) and TRBJ2-1; the match to TRBD2 covers 8 bases. The V gene's germline CDR1 is LGHDT and CDR2 YNNKEL (reference sequence). Germline trimming cut 0 bases from V and 7 bases from J; bases unmatched to any gene: 5. The CDR3 is 15 residues long. The CDR3 region is CASSQEGSGVNEQFF. The CDR3, as DNA: TGTGCCAGCAGCCAAGAGGGTAGCGGGGTAAATGAGCAGTTCTTC.

The sample holds a few counts of this clone. The genes are TRBV19 and TRBJ1-6; a weak D match, TRBD1 (5 bases). The CDR3 spans 15 residues. V was clipped by 0 bases and J by 16 bases, with 19 bases between them. Looked up from germline, CDR1 is LNHDA and CDR2 is SQIVND (reference sequence). Here the CDR3 reads CASSIDREARQRLHF. CDR3 nucleotide sequence: TGTGCCAGTAGTATAGATCGGGAAGCCCGACAGCGGCTCCACTTT.

This clone was recorded a few times. CDR3 DNA: TGTGCCAGCAATGATCGGGACCACTATGGCTACACCTTC. Its translation is CASNDRDHYGYTF. The chain links TRBV2 to TRBJ1-2, with a possible D match to TRBD1 (5 bases). The CDR3 sequence is 13 residues long. Germline assignment: CDR1 SNHLY and CDR2 FYNNEI. Trimming stripped 7 bases from V and 3 bases from J, with 12 bases between.

In the case of this clone: One end of the junction varies from germline; a read error may be responsible. V is TRBV9 and J is TRBJ1-2, with D uncertain. The CDR3 covers 13 residues. Germline values: CDR1 SGDLS, CDR2 YYNGEE. The CDR3 region has the DNA TGTGCCAGCAGCGCTAAACCCGCCTCTGGCTACATCTTC. Translation: CASSAKPASGYIF.

The rearrangement uses TRBV30 and TRBJ1-1; no definite D call. This CDR3 has 11 residues. Trimming pared 2 bases from V and 10 bases from J, leaving 11 bases between. Germline values: CDR1 GTSNPN, CDR2 SVGIG (reference sequence). CDR3 DNA: TGTGCCTGGAGTCACCAGCGAGGAGCTTTCTTT. Amino acids: CAWSHQRGAFF.

V is TRBV18 and J is TRBJ1-3; D is unclear. This CDR3 contains 14 residues. V lost 0 bases, J lost 4 bases, and 7 bases lay in between. Per the germline V gene, CDR1 is KGHSH and CDR2 is LQKENI. CDR3 DNA sequence: TGTGCCAGCTCACCACCAGGGAGCGGAAACACCATATATTTT. Translation gives CASSPPGSGNTIYF. The entire variable domain, with the rest obtained from reference TRBV18 and TRBJ1-3, is as follows: NAGVMQNPRHLVRRRGQEARLRCSPMKGHSHVYWYRQLPEEGLKFMVYLQKENIIDESGMPKERFSAEFPKEGPSILRIQQVVRGDSAAYFCASSPPGSGNTIYFGEGSWLTVV.

V and J are TRBV11-1 and TRBJ2-4; D perhaps matches TRBD2 (6 bases). This CDR3 region has 12 residues. V was cut by 5 bases and J by 10 bases, with 12 bases left in between. Germline CDR1 is SGHAT and CDR2 is FQDESV (reference sequence). CDR3 amino acids: CASSPPGGIQYF. In DNA form, the CDR3 reads TGTGCCAGCAGCCCCCCTGGAGGGATTCAGTACTTC.